This is a list of T cell receptor beta chains from one sample in a study of T cells in narcolepsy. Profiling relied on immunoSEQ multiplex PCR, and the TCRdb table lists in-frame clones only, not all of them. The repertoire holds about 24,000 clones, with 50% to 65% as singletons. The sample was memory (CD45RA-) CD4+ T cells from blood. Receptors originate from a human donor in good health. CDR3s include the opening cysteine and the closing phenylalanine or tryptophan. D genes are given only for firm matches. Clone size appears in some rows only: once, few, many, or a class for an expanded clone.

D,size,V,J,DNA,CDR3
NA,once,TRBV28,TRBJ1-1,TGTGCCAGCGGATCGGGACAATACAACACTGAAGCTTTCTTT,CASGSGQYNTEAFF
TRBD1,NA,TRBV2,TRBJ2-1,TGTGCCAGCAGGGACAGGGGTAATGAGCAGTTCTTC,CASRDRGNEQFF
NA,NA,TRBV5-1,TRBJ2-1,TGCGCCAGCAGCTTGGGTCAGGGAGCCTACAATGAGCAGTTCTTC,CASSLGQGAYNEQFF
NA,few,TRBV2,TRBJ1-4,TGTGCCAGCACCAGGGGCGGAGGTAACCCAAAACTGTTTTTT,CASTRGGGNPKLFF
TRBD1,few,TRBV19,TRBJ2-3,TGTGCCAGTAGTGGCGGACAGGGGGCCTCAGATACGCAGTATTTT,CASSGGQGASDTQYF
NA,medium-sized,TRBV19,TRBJ1-6,TGTGCCACTTCGGACAGCTCGGGGAATTCACCCCTCCACTTT,CATSDSSGNSPLHF
NA,NA,TRBV5-1,TRBJ2-1,TGCGCCAGCAGCTACTCATCGCGAGGTGAGCAGTTCTTC,CASSYSSRGEQFF
TRBD2,NA,TRBV4-1,TRBJ2-3,TGCGCCAGCAGCCAAGTCGGCGGGGGGGCTAGTACGCAGTATTTT,CASSQVGGGASTQYF
NA,few,TRBV14,TRBJ2-7,TGTGCCAGCAGCCAAGACCGATACCCGACCGGCGAGCAGTACTTC,CASSQDRYPTGEQYF
TRBD2,NA,TRBV5-1,TRBJ2-3,TGCGCCAGCAGCTTGGGAGCGGGAGGGTACACAGATACGCAGTATTTT,CASSLGAGGYTDTQYF
NA,NA,TRBV5-1,TRBJ1-1,TGCGCCAGCAGGCCCGTGGGGGGCACCATGAACACTGAAGCTTTCTTT,CASRPVGGTMNTEAFF
TRBD1,NA,TRBV4-2,TRBJ1-4,TGTGCCAGCAGCCCGAGACAGGGGCGGGAAAAACTGTTTTTT,CASSPRQGREKLFF
TRBD1,NA,TRBV2,TRBJ1-5,TGTGCCAGCAGTTCTTCCAGGGGGAATCAGCCCCAGCATTTT,CASSSSRGNQPQHF
NA,once,TRBV30,TRBJ2-2,TGTGCCTGGAGCGGACCCGGGGAGCTGTTTTTT,CAWSGPGELFF
NA,NA,TRBV6-1,TRBJ1-5,TGTGCCAGCCGCGTGAGGGAGGGCAATCAGCCCCAGCATTTT,CASRVREGNQPQHF
NA,NA,TRBV2,TRBJ1-1,TGTGCCAGCACCAAAGGGTGGAACACTGAAGCTTTCTTT,CASTKGWNTEAFF
TRBD1,NA,TRBV7-2,TRBJ1-5,TGTGCCAGCAGCAGAATGACAGGGGCAAGTCAGCCCCAGCATTTT,CASSRMTGASQPQHF
NA,NA,TRBV5-1,TRBJ2-1,TGCGCCAGCAGCGCCAGGGGGGGTGAGCAGTTCTTC,CASSARGGEQFF
NA,once,TRBV19,TRBJ1-3,TGTGCCAGTAGCGGGACCTCTGGAAACACCATATATTTT,CASSGTSGNTIYF
NA,NA,TRBV9,TRBJ1-3,TGTGCCAGCTCCGCGCAGACTTACTCTGGAAACACCATATATTTT,CASSAQTYSGNTIYF
TRBD1,NA,TRBV6-6,TRBJ1-4,TGTGCCAGCACCCAGGGGGCGGTTATGGGAAAACTGTTTTTT,CASTQGAVMGKLFF
NA,few,TRBV5-6,TRBJ1-6,TGTGCCAGCAGCTTTGACAACGGGAATTCACCCCTCCACTTT,CASSFDNGNSPLHF
NA,few,TRBV30,TRBJ2-7,TGTGCCTGGAGTGTAGGGAGGGGGGAGCAGTACTTC,CAWSVGRGEQYF